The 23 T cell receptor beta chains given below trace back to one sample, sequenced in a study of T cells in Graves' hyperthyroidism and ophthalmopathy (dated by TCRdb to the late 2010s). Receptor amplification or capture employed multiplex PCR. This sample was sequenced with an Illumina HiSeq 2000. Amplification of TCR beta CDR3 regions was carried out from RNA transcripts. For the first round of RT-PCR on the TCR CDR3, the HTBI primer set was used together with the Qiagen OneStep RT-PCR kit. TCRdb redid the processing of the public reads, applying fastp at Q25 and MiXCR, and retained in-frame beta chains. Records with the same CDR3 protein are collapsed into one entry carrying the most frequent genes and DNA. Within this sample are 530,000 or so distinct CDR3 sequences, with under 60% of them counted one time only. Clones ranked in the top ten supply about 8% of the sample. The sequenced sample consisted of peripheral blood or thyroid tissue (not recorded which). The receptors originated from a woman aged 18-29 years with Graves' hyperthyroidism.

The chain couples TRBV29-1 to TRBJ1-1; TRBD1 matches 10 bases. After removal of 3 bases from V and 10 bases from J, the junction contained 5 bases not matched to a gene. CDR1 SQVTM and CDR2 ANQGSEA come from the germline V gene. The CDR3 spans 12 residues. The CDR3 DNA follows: TGCAGCGTTGAGGACAGGGACAGGGGAGCTTTCTTT. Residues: CSVEDRDRGAFF.

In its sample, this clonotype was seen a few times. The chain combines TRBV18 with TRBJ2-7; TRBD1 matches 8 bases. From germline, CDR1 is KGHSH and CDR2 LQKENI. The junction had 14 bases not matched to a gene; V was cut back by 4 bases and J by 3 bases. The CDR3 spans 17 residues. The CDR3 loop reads CASSLGPTGASSYEQYF. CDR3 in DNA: TGTGCCAGCTCACTGGGACCGACAGGGGCGAGTAGCTACGAGCAGTACTTC. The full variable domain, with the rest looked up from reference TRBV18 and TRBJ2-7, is NAGVMQNPRHLVRRRGQEARLRCSPMKGHSHVYWYRQLPEEGLKFMVYLQKENIIDESGMPKERFSAEFPKEGPSILRIQQVVRGDSAAYFCASSLGPTGASSYEQYFGPGTRLTVT.

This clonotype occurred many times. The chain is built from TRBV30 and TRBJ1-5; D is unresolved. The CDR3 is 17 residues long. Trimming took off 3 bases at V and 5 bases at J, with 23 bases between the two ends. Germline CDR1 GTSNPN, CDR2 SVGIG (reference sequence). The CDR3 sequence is CAWRETSTLAAHQPQHF. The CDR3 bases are TGTGCCTGGAGAGAAACCTCGACACTAGCTGCCCATCAGCCCCAGCATTTT.

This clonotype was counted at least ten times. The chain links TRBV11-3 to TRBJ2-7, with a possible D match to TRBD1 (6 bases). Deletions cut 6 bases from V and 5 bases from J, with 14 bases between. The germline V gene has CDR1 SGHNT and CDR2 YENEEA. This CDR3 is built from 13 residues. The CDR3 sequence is CASRHRVEDEQYF. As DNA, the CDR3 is TGTGCCAGCAGACACAGGGTGGAGGACGAGCAGTACTTC.

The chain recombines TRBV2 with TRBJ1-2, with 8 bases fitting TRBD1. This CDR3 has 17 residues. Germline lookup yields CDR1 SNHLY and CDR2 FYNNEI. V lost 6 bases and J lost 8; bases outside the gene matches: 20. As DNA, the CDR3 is TGTGCCAGCAGCCCCCGTGGACAGGGTTCCCAAGTGAGCGGCTACACCTTC. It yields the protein CASSPRGQGSQVSGYTF.

The CDR3 is CATSDGLAEGVFGYGYTF. CDR3 nucleotide sequence: TGTGCCACCAGTGACGGACTAGCGGAGGGGGTCTTCGGTTATGGCTACACCTTC. The chain employs TRBV24-1 and TRBJ1-2; possibly TRBD1 for D (6 bases). The CDR3 is made up of 18 amino acids. V lost 4 bases and J 5 bases, leaving 25 bases between the germline ends. Per germline, CDR1 KGHDR and CDR2 SFDVKD.

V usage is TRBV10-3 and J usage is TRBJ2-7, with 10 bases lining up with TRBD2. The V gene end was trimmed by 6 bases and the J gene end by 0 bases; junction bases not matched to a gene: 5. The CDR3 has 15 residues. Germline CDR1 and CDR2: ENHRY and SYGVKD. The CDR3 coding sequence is TGTGCCATCAGGGGGACTAGCGCCAGCTCCTACGAGCAGTACTTC. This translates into CAIRGTSASSYEQYF.

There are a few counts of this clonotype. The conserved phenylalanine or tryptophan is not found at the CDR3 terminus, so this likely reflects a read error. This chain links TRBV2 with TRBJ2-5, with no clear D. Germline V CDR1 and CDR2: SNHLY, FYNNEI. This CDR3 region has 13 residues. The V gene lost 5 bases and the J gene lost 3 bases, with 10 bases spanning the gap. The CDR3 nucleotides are TGTGCCAGCAGTTACGGGCGTGAAGAGACCCAGTACCTC. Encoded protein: CASSYGREETQYL.

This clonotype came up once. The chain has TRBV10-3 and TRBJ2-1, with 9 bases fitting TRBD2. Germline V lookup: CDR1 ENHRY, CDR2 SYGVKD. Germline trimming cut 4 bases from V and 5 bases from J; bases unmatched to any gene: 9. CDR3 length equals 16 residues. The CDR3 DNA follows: TGTGCCATCAGTGGGCCTAGCGGGAAACCTAACAATGAGCAGTTCTTC. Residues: CAISGPSGKPNNEQFF.

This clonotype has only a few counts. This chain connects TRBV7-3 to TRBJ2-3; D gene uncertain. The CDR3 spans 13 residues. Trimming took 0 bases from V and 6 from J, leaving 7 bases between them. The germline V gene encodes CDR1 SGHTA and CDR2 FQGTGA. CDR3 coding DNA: TGTGCCAGCAGCTTAACGGAGTTGGATACGCAGTATTTT. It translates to CASSLTELDTQYF.

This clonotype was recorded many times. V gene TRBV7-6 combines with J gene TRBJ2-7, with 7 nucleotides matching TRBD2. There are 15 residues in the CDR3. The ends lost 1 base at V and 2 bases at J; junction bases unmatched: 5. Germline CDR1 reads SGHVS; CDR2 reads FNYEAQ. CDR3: CASSLGGRGTYEQYF. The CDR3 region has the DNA TGTGCCAGCAGCTTAGGCGGGAGAGGCACCTACGAGCAGTACTTC.

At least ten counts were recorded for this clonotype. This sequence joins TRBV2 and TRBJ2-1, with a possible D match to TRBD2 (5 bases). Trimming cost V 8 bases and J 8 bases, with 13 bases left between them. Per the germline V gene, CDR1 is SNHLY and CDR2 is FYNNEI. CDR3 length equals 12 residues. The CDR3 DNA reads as TGTGCCAGCGACTACTCACGGCATGAGCAGTTCTTC. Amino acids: CASDYSRHEQFF.

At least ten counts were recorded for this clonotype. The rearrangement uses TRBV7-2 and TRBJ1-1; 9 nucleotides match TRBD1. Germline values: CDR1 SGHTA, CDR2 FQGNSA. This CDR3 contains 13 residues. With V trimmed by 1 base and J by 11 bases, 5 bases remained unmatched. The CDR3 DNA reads TGTGCCAGCAGCTTAGTGACAGGGGGTGGCGCTTTCTTT. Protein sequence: CASSLVTGGGAFF.

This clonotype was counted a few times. The CDR3 sequence is CASSSGLADSTYEQYF. The CDR3 DNA sequence: TGTGCCAGCAGTTCAGGACTAGCGGATTCTACCTACGAGCAGTACTTC. The J gene is TRBJ2-7, the V gene TRBV12-3 or TRBV12-4; 10 bases are a match to TRBD2. The CDR3 is 16 amino acids. The V and J ends lost 4 bases and 2 bases, in that order; junction bases with no gene match: 8.

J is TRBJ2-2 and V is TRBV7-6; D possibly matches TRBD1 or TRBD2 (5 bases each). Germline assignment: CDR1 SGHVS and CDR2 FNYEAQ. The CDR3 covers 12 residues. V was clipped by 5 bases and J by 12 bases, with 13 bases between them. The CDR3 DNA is TGTGCCAGCAGCGCCTCCCCGGGACAGCTGTTTTTT. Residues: CASSASPGQLFF.

The chain's CDR3 is CASSYGGLVHEQYF. The CDR3 bases are TGTGCCAGCAGTTACGGGGGACTAGTCCACGAGCAGTACTTC. This chain connects TRBV6-5 to TRBJ2-7; 8 nucleotides align to TRBD2. V trimming: 2 bases; J trimming: 5 bases; junction bases outside the gene matches: 5. Germline V lookup: CDR1 MNHEY, CDR2 SVGAGI. CDR3 length: 14 residues.

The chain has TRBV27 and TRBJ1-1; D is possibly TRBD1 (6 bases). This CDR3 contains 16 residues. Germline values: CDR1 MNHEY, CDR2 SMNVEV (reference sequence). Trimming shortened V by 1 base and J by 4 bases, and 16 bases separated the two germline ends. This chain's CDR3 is CASSLLRGARSTEAFF. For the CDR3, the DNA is TGTGCCAGCAGTTTATTACGGGGGGCGCGGAGCACTGAAGCTTTCTTT.

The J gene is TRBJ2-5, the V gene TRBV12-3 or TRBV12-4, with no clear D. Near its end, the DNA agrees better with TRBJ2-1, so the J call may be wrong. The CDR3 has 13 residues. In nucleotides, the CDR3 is TGTGCCAGCAGTTTGACAAGGCGCAATGAGCAGTTCTTC. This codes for CASSLTRRNEQFF.

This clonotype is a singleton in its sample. DNA of the CDR3: TGCAGTGCAACCGGGACAGGGGGGGAGACCCAGTACTTC. Translation: CSATGTGGETQYF. The chain recombines TRBV20-1 with TRBJ2-5, with TRBD1 identical over 11 bases. The CDR3 covers 13 residues. V was pared by 6 bases and J by 5 bases, with 5 bases of the junction left unmatched. Germline CDR1 DFQATT, CDR2 SNEGSKA (reference sequence).

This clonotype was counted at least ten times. CDR3 loop: CASSLSRDTHTGYTF. In DNA form, the CDR3 reads TGTGCCAGCAGTTTAAGCCGGGACACCCACACTGGCTACACCTTC. J is TRBJ1-2 and V is TRBV27; a weak D match, TRBD1 (6 bases). V lost 2 bases and J 7 bases, leaving 17 bases between the germline ends. Per germline, CDR1 MNHEY and CDR2 SMNVEV (reference sequence). CDR3 size: 15 residues.

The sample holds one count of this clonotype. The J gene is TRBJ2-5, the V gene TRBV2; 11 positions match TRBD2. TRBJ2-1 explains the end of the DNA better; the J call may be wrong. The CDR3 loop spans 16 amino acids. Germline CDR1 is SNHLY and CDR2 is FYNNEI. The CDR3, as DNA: TGTGCCAGCAGTGGGGGACTAGCGGAGCGTTACAATGAGCAGTTCTTC. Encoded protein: CASSGGLAERYNEQFF.

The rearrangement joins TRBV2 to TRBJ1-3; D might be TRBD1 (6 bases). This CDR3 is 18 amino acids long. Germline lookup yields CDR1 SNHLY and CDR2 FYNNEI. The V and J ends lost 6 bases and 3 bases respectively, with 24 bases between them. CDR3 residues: CASSQRRAGAAFGNTIYF. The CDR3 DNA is TGTGCCAGCAGCCAAAGGAGGGCAGGGGCGGCATTTGGAAACACCATATATTTT.

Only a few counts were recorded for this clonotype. In nucleotides, the CDR3 is TGCAGTGCCGGGAGGGGGGGGAACACCGGGGAGCTGTTTTTT. This translates into CSAGRGGNTGELFF. The chain carries TRBV20-1 and TRBJ2-2, with 8 bases lining up with TRBD2. CDR3 size: 14 residues. In germline, CDR1 is DFQATT, CDR2 SNEGSKA (reference sequence). Trimming removed 6 bases from V and 1 base from J; junction bases left unmatched: 4.